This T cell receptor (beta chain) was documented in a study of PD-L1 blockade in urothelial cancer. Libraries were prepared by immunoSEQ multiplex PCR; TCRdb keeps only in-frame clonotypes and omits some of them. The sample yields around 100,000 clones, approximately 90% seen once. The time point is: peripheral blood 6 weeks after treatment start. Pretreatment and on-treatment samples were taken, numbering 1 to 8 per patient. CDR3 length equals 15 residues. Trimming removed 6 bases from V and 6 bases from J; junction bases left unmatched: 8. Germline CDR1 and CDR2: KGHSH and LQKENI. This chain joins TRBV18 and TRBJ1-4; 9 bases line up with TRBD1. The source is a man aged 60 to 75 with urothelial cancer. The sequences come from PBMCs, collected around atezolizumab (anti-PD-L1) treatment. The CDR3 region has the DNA TGTGCCAGCTCGCAAAACAGGGGGCACGATGAAAAACTGTTTTTT. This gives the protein CASSQNRGHDEKLFF.